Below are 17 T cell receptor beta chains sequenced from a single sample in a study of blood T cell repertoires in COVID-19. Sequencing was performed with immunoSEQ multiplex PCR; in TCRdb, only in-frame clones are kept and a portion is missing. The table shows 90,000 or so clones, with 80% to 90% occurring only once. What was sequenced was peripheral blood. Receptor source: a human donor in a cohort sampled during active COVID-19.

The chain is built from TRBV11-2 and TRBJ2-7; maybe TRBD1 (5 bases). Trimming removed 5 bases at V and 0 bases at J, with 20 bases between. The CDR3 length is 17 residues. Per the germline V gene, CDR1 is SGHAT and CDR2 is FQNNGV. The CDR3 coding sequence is TGTGCCAGCAGCCCAGGGCGGAGTCTCCGCCTCTCCTACGAGCAGTACTTC. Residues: CASSPGRSLRLSYEQYF.

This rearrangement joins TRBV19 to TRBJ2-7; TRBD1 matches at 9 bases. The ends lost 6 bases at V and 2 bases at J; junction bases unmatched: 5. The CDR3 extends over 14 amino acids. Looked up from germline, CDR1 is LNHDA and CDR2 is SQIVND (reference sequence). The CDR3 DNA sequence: TGTGCCAGTAGACTGAGGACAGGGGCCTACGAGCAGTACTTC. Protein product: CASRLRTGAYEQYF. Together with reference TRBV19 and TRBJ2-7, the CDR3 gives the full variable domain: DGGITQSPKYLFRKEGQNVTLSCEQNLNHDAMYWYRQDPGQGLRLIYYSQIVNDFQKGDIAEGYSVSREKKESFPLTVTSAQKNPTAFYLCASRLRTGAYEQYFGPGTRLTVT.

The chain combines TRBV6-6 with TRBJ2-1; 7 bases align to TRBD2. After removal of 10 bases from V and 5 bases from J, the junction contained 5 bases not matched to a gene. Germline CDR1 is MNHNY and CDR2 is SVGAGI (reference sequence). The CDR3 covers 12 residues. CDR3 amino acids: CATAGTNNEQFF. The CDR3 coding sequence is TGTGCCACCGCCGGGACTAACAATGAGCAGTTCTTC.

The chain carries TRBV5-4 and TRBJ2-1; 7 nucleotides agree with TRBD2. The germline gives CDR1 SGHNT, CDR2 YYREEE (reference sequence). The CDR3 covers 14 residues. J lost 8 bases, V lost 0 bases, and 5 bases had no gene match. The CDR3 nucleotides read TGTGCCAGCAGCTTGGGACTAGCCGGGGATGAGCAGTTCTTC. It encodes CASSLGLAGDEQFF. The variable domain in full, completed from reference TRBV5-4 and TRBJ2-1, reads ETGVTQSPTHLIKTRGQQVTLRCSSQSGHNTVSWYQQALGQGPQFIFQYYREEENGRGNFPPRFSGLQFPNYSSELNVNALELDDSALYLCASSLGLAGDEQFFGPGTRLTVL.

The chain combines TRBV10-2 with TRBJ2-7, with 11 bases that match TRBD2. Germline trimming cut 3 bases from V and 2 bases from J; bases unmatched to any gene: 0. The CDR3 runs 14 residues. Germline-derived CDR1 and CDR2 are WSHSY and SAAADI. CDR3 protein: CASSDSGRAYEQYF. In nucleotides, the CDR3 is TGCGCCAGCAGTGATAGCGGGAGGGCCTACGAGCAGTACTTC.

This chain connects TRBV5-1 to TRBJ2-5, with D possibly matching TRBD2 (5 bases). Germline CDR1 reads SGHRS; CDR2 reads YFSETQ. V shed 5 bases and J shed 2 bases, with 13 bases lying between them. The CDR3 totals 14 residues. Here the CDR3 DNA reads TGCGCCAGCAGGCTCTATAGCGAACAAGAGACCCAGTACTTC. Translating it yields CASRLYSEQETQYF.

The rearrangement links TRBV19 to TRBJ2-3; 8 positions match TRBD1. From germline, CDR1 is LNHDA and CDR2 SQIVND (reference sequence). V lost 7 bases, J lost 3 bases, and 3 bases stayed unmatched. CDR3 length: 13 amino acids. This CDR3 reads CASTRQGTDTQYF. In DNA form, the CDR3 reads TGTGCCAGTACCAGACAGGGGACAGATACGCAGTATTTT.

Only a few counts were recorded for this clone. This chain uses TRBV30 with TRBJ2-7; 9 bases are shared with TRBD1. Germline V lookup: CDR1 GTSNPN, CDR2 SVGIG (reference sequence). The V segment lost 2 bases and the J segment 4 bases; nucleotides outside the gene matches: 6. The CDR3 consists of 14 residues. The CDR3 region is CAWSRGGQGYEQYF. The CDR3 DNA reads TGTGCCTGGAGTCGCGGGGGACAGGGATACGAGCAGTACTTC. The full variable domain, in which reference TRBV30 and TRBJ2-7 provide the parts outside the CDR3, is SQTIHQWPATLVQPVGSPLSLECTVEGTSNPNLYWYRQAAGRGLQLLFYSVGIGQISSEVPQNLSASRPQDRQFILSSKKLLLSDSGFYLCAWSRGGQGYEQYFGPGTRLTVT.

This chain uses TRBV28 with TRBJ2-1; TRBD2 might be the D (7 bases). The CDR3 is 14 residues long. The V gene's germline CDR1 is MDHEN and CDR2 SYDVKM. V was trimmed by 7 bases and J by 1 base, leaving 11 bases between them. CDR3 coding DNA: TGTGCCAGCATAAGGGGGGGTTCCTACAATGAGCAGTTCTTC. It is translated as CASIRGGSYNEQFF.

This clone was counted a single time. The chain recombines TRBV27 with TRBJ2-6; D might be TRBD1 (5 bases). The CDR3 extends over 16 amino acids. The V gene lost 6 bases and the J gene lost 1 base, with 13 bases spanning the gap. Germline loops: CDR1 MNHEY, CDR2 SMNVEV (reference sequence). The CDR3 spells CASSSKGLSGANVLTF. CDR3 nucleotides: TGTGCCAGCAGCTCAAAGGGGCTGTCTGGGGCCAACGTCCTGACTTTC.

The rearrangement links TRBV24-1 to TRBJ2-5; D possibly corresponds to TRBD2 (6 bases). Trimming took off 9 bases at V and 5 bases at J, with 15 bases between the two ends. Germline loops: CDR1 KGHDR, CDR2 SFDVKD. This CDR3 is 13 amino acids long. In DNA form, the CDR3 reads TGTGCCACCCGGGACTCCGACGTGGAGACCCAGTACTTC. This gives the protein CATRDSDVETQYF.

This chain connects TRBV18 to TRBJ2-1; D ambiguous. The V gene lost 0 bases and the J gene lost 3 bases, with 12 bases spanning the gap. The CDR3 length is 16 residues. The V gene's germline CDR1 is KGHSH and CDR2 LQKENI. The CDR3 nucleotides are TGTGCCAGCTCACCACCAGGAGCGCCGCACTACAATGAGCAGTTCTTC. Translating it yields CASSPPGAPHYNEQFF.

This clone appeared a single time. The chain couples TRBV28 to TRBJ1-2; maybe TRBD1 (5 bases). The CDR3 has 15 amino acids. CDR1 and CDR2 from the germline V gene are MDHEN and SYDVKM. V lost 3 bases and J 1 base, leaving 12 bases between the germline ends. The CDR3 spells CASSLSQGFNYGYTF. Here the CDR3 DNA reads TGTGCCAGCAGTTTGTCGCAGGGCTTTAACTATGGCTACACCTTC.

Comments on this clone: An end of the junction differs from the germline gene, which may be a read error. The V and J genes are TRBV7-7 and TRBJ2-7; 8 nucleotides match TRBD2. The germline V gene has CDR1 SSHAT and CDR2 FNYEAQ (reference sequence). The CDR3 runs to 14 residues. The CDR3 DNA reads TGTGCTAGCAGCCCCACTAGCGGCTCCTACGAGCAGTACTTC. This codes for CASSPTSGSYEQYF.

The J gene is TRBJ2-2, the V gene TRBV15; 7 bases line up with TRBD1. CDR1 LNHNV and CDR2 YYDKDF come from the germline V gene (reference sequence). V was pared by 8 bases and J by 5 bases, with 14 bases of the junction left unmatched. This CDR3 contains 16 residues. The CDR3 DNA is TGTGCCACCCGCCCTACCGACAGGGTAGGGACCGGGGAGCTGTTTTTT. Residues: CATRPTDRVGTGELFF.

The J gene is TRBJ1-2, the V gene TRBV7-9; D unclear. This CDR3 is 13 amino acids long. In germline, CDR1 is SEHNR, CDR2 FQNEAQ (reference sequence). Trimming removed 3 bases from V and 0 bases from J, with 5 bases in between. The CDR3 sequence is CASSFGSNYGYTF. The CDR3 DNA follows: TGTGCCAGCAGCTTCGGGTCTAACTATGGCTACACCTTC.

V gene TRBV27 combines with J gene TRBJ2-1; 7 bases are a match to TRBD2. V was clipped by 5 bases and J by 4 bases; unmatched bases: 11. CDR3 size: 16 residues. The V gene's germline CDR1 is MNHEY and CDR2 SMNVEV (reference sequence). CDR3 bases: TGTGCCAGCAGTCTAAATAGACTAGCCAGGTACAATGAGCAGTTCTTC. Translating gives CASSLNRLARYNEQFF.